The rows below give T cell receptor beta chains drawn from one sample of a study of T-cell memory formation after mild COVID-19. TCRdb re-called the 5' RACE reads with MiXCR, one entry per CDR3 protein. In the table there are roughly 100,000 distinct CDR3 sequences, less than 15% of which are singletons. Sequences were obtained from PBMCs or a T cell subset sorted from them (not recorded which). The receptors were sampled from a man aged 18 to 29 who had mild COVID-19 (a few samples of this study predate the infection). Cell type and time point are not known. CDR3s include the opening cysteine and the closing phenylalanine or tryptophan. A D gene is named only where the DNA matches it firmly. Rows give clone size only sometimes, using once, few, many, or a class for an expanded clone.

v_gene	len	j_gene	d_gene	abundance	CDR3aa	CDR3nt
TRBV4-1	16	TRBJ1-1	NA	NA	CASSQDGAAGNTEAFF	TGCGCCAGCAGCCAAGACGGAGCGGCGGGGAACACTGAAGCTTTCTTT
TRBV7-8	13	TRBJ1-2	NA	NA	CASSSMDNYGYTF	TGTGCCAGCAGCTCCATGGACAACTATGGCTACACCTTC
TRBV4-1	15	TRBJ1-1	NA	few	CASSQASYPNTEAFF	TGCGCCAGCAGCCAAGCTAGTTACCCGAACACTGAAGCTTTCTTT
TRBV4-2	15	TRBJ2-3	NA	few	CASRTEPASTDTQYF	TGTGCCAGCAGGACAGAACCAGCTAGCACAGATACGCAGTATTTT
TRBV20-1	15	TRBJ2-7	NA	NA	CSARYGGLPSYEQYF	TGCAGTGCCCGTTACGGGGGGCTGCCCTCCTACGAGCAGTACTTC
TRBV5-5	19	TRBJ2-4	NA	NA	CASSLFGTQVRLAKNIQYF	TGTGCCAGCAGCTTGTTTGGAACTCAGGTCCGATTAGCCAAAAACATTCAGTACTTC
TRBV6-2/TRBV6-3	15	TRBJ2-2	NA	NA	CASSYIRSGTGELFF	TGTGCCAGCAGTTATATCCGGTCAGGTACCGGGGAGCTGTTTTTT
TRBV7-9	20	TRBJ2-3	NA	NA	CASSLAWVSGAFDLTDTQYF	TGTGCCAGCAGCTTAGCGTGGGTTAGCGGCGCCTTTGATTTAACAGATACGCAGTATTTT
TRBV5-1	13	TRBJ1-2	NA	NA	CASSAENSYGYTF	TGCGCCAGCAGCGCGGAAAACAGTTATGGCTACACCTTC
TRBV27	15	TRBJ2-7	TRBD2	few	CASSSSSGLFYEQYF	TGTGCCAGCAGTTCCTCTAGCGGCCTCTTCTACGAGCAGTACTTC
TRBV4-1	12	TRBJ2-3	NA	many	CASSQAGDTQYF	TGCGCCAGCAGCCAAGCGGGAGATACGCAGTATTTT
TRBV4-1	14	TRBJ2-3	NA	NA	CASSQVSFGEAQYF	TGCGCCAGCAGCCAAGTGTCTTTTGGCGAGGCGCAGTATTTT
TRBV6-5	12	TRBJ2-3	NA	many	CASSYGPDTQYF	TGTGCCAGCAGTTATGGTCCAGATACGCAGTATTTT
TRBV6-2/TRBV6-3	13	TRBJ2-1	NA	few	CASSYTAYNEQFF	TGTGCCAGCAGTTACACGGCCTACAATGAGCAGTTCTTC
TRBV5-6	13	TRBJ1-4	NA	few	CASSLGSEEKLFF	TGTGCCAGCAGCTTGGGGTCAGAAGAAAAACTGTTTTTT
TRBV7-2	16	TRBJ2-5	NA	NA	CASSSRDSWALSAQYF	TGTGCCAGCAGCTCGCGGGACAGTTGGGCACTGTCGGCCCAGTACTTC
TRBV29-1	13	TRBJ2-5	NA	NA	CSVTSGLEETQYF	TGCAGCGTCACGTCGGGGTTAGAAGAGACCCAGTACTTC
TRBV7-8	16	TRBJ1-2	TRBD1	few	CASSSGTGGVNYGYTF	TGTGCCAGCAGCTCCGGGACAGGGGGCGTTAACTATGGCTACACCTTC
TRBV9	16	TRBJ1-6	NA	few	CASSEGSGVYNSPLHF	TGTGCCAGCAGCGAGGGGTCGGGCGTCTATAATTCACCCCTCCACTTT
TRBV7-2	11	TRBJ2-3	NA	NA	CASGHTDAQYF	TGTGCCAGCGGCCATACAGATGCGCAGTATTTT
TRBV5-1	12	TRBJ2-1	NA	NA	CASSLQNNEQFF	TGCGCCAGCAGCTTGCAAAACAATGAGCAGTTCTTC
TRBV6-2/TRBV6-3	19	TRBJ1-2	NA	once	CASSYLGEGVLNPNYGYTF	TGTGCCAGCAGTTACCTCGGGGAGGGCGTCCTTAATCCTAACTATGGCTACACCTTC
TRBV5-1	14	TRBJ2-3	TRBD2	many	CASSWTSDADTQYF	TGCGCCAGCAGCTGGACTAGTGATGCAGATACGCAGTATTTT
TRBV29-1	15	TRBJ2-2	NA	once	CSVEWGRGAPGELIF	NA
TRBV18	15	TRBJ2-5	TRBD2	NA	CASSSSGGHQETQYF	TGTGCCAGCTCCTCTAGCGGGGGCCACCAAGAGACCCAGTACTTC
TRBV7-9	16	TRBJ2-2	TRBD1	NA	CASSFSTGGASGELFF	TGTGCCAGCAGCTTTAGCACAGGGGGCGCATCCGGGGAGCTGTTTTTT
TRBV10-3	11	TRBJ2-7	NA	NA	CATGVSYEQYF	TGTGCCACAGGGGTTAGCTACGAGCAGTACTTC
TRBV4-3	17	TRBJ2-5	TRBD2	NA	CASSQALPGGGAETQYF	TGCGCCAGCAGCCAAGCCCTCCCGGGGGGGGGGGCAGAGACCCAGTACTTC
TRBV2	15	TRBJ2-7	TRBD2	NA	CASSDLAGSSYEQYF	TGTGCCAGCAGTGATTTAGCGGGGAGCTCCTACGAGCAGTACTTC
TRBV11-2	13	TRBJ2-2	NA	few	CASSFRVTGELFF	TGTGCCAGCAGCTTCAGGGTCACCGGGGAGCTGTTTTTT
TRBV6-5	19	TRBJ2-7	TRBD2	few	CASSYSSPSGGLRYHEQYF	TGTGCCAGCAGTTACTCGAGTCCTAGCGGGGGGCTCCGGTACCACGAGCAGTACTTC
TRBV6-5	16	TRBJ2-1	TRBD2	NA	CASSSSLAGGPNEQFF	TGTGCCAGCAGTTCAAGCCTAGCGGGGGGGCCCAATGAGCAGTTCTTC
TRBV10-1	13	TRBJ2-2	TRBD2	few	CASRSGITGELFF	TGCGCCAGCAGGAGCGGGATAACCGGGGAGCTGTTTTTT
TRBV4-3	15	TRBJ2-1	TRBD1	NA	CASSLGQGRGNEQFF	TGCGCCAGCAGCCTTGGACAGGGACGGGGCAATGAGCAGTTCTTC
TRBV6-5	13	TRBJ2-1	NA	few	CASSYSKGNEQFF	TGTGCCAGCAGTTACTCGAAGGGAAATGAGCAGTTCTTC
TRBV7-2	16	TRBJ2-7	TRBD1	NA	CASSSRQGSRNYEQYF	TGTGCCAGCAGCTCCAGACAGGGGAGTCGAAACTACGAGCAGTACTTC
TRBV6-5	15	TRBJ2-5	NA	NA	CASSYEHRSTETQYF	TGTGCCAGCAGTTACGAACACAGGAGTACGGAGACCCAGTACTTC
TRBV29-1	14	TRBJ2-1	TRBD1	few	CSVEQGASRNEQFF	TGCAGCGTTGAGCAGGGGGCCTCCCGGAATGAGCAGTTCTTC
TRBV29-1	13	TRBJ1-4	TRBD1	few	CSGRQGLNEKLFF	TGCAGCGGCAGACAGGGGTTAAATGAAAAACTGTTTTTT
TRBV10-3	15	TRBJ1-2	TRBD1	NA	CAISVGQAGLYGYTF	TGTGCCATCAGTGTTGGACAGGCGGGCCTCTATGGCTACACCTTC
TRBV4-1	15	TRBJ2-5	NA	few	CASSQEPGSQETQYF	TGCGCCAGCAGCCAAGAACCGGGCAGCCAAGAGACCCAGTACTTC
TRBV12-3/TRBV12-4	13	TRBJ1-5	NA	NA	CASSLPRRSPQHF	TGTGCCAGCAGCTTGCCCAGGAGGTCGCCCCAGCATTTT
TRBV6-5	14	TRBJ2-2	NA	few	CASSLALGAGELFF	TGTGCCAGCAGTTTGGCTCTGGGGGCCGGGGAGCTGTTTTTT
TRBV19	15	TRBJ2-1	TRBD2	few	CASSILSGGPNEQFF	TGTGCCAGTAGTATCTTGAGCGGGGGACCCAATGAGCAGTTCTTC
TRBV24-1	15	TRBJ2-3	TRBD2	NA	CATSPASGGADTQYF	TGTGCCACCAGTCCTGCTAGCGGGGGGGCAGATACGCAGTATTTT
TRBV29-1	17	TRBJ2-3	TRBD2	few	CSVEGMSTSGSTDTQYF	TGCAGCGTTGAAGGCATGTCGACTAGCGGTAGCACAGATACGCAGTATTTT
TRBV21-1	16	TRBJ1-1	NA	NA	CASSGRDLRQGTEAFF	TGTGCCAGCAGCGGCCGGGACCTAAGGCAGGGCACTGAAGCTTTCTTT
TRBV7-9	13	TRBJ2-1	NA	NA	CASTVSAVNEQFF	TGTGCCAGCACCGTAAGCGCAGTCAATGAGCAGTTCTTC
TRBV20-1	15	TRBJ1-3	NA	once	CSATIRGDSGNTIYF	TGCAGTGCAACCATTCGGGGGGACTCTGGAAACACCATATATTTT
TRBV5-1	12	TRBJ2-1	NA	many	CASSLEGNEQFF	TGTGCCAGCAGCTTAGAGGGGAATGAGCAGTTCTTC
TRBV7-9	14	TRBJ2-5	NA	few	CASSSGRNQETQYF	TGTGCCAGCAGCTCCGGGAGAAACCAAGAGACCCAGTACTTC
TRBV6-5	13	TRBJ1-1	NA	few	CASSYSMNTEAFF	TGTGCCAGCAGTTACTCCATGAACACTGAAGCTTTCTTT
TRBV4-2	16	TRBJ2-1	NA	NA	CASSQNFWGEDNEQFF	TGTGCCAGCAGCCAAAATTTTTGGGGAGAAGACAATGAGCAGTTCTTC
TRBV30	11	TRBJ2-7	TRBD1	NA	CAWTQGVQQYF	TGTGCCTGGACTCAGGGGGTCCAGCAGTACTTC
TRBV7-9	15	TRBJ2-2	NA	NA	CASSLKGINTGELFF	TGTGCCAGCAGCTTAAAGGGAATTAACACCGGGGAGCTGTTTTTT
TRBV3-1	14	TRBJ2-2	NA	NA	CASSQELEGDELFF	TGTGCCAGCAGCCAAGAGTTGGAGGGTGATGAGCTGTTTTTT
TRBV2	15	TRBJ1-2	TRBD1	NA	CASSVTGTGVYGYTF	TGTGCCAGCAGTGTAACCGGGACAGGGGTCTATGGCTACACCTTC
TRBV9	16	TRBJ2-2	NA	NA	CASSDRFGANTGELFF	TGTGCCAGCAGCGATAGGTTTGGCGCGAACACCGGGGAGCTGTTTTTT
TRBV2	14	TRBJ1-5	NA	few	CASSPWRSNQPQHF	TGTGCCAGCAGTCCGTGGCGGAGCAATCAGCCCCAGCATTTT